This passage covers 25 T cell receptor beta chains from one sample sequenced in a study of blood T cell repertoires in COVID-19. The table came from immunoSEQ multiplex PCR; TCRdb's copy has only in-frame clones and leaves some out. The repertoire holds 350,000 or so clones, with around 89% as singletons. Sequenced material: peripheral blood. The receptors here all came from a young man with active or convalescent COVID-19.

The chain's CDR3 is CASRRTGAGNTIYF. For the CDR3, the DNA is TGTGCCAGCAGGCGGACAGGAGCGGGAAACACCATATATTTT. The V gene is TRBV28, the J gene TRBJ1-3, with TRBD1 matching 7 bases. The CDR3 is 14 amino acids. V dropped 6 bases and J dropped 4; count of bases not matched to a gene: 6. The germline V gene encodes CDR1 MDHEN and CDR2 SYDVKM.

This clone was seen more than once but under ten times. The chain employs TRBV28 and TRBJ1-1; TRBD1 aligns across 7 bases. This CDR3 has 12 residues. Germline loops: CDR1 MDHEN, CDR2 SYDVKM. J lost 3 bases, V lost 7 bases, and 2 bases had no gene match. CDR3 coding DNA: TGTGCCAGCACCAGGGGGTACACTGAAGCTTTCTTT. It translates to CASTRGYTEAFF.

The gene calls are TRBV18 and TRBJ2-5; D is unresolved. Trimming cost V 0 bases and J 5 bases, with 7 bases left between them. Germline-derived CDR1 and CDR2 are KGHSH and LQKENI. CDR3 length: 13 residues. The CDR3 loop reads CASSPPLGETQYF. The CDR3 coding sequence is TGTGCCAGCTCACCACCGCTCGGGGAGACCCAGTACTTC.

V gene TRBV28 combines with J gene TRBJ2-3; TRBD1 aligns across 10 bases. The CDR3 extends over 15 amino acids. In germline, CDR1 is MDHEN, CDR2 SYDVKM. The V gene end was trimmed by 5 bases and the J gene end by 6 bases; junction bases not matched to a gene: 8. The chain's CDR3 is CASSHRDRGFDTQYF. The CDR3 DNA reads as TGTGCCAGCAGTCACCGGGACAGGGGTTTTGATACGCAGTATTTT. The whole variable domain, remainder taken from reference TRBV28 and TRBJ2-3, is DVKVTQSSRYLVKRTGEKVFLECVQDMDHENMFWYRQDPGLGLRLIYFSYDVKMKEKGDIPEGYSVSREKKERFSLILESASTNQTSMYLCASSHRDRGFDTQYFGPGTRLTVL.

V usage is TRBV10-2 and J usage is TRBJ1-3; 9 bases are shared with TRBD1. Germline-derived CDR1 and CDR2 are WSHSY and SAAADI. Trimming took 10 bases from V and 0 from J; bases not matched to a gene: 13. The length of the CDR3 is 17 residues. CDR3 nucleotides: TGCGCCACCAGGGACAGGGTTTTTTCCTACTCTGGAAACACCATATATTTT. It specifies CATRDRVFSYSGNTIYF.

This clone was found once. The chain links TRBV7-9 to TRBJ1-1, with D possibly being TRBD1 (5 bases). V dropped 5 bases and J dropped 5 bases, with 18 bases sitting between them. The CDR3 totals 15 residues. Germline lookup yields CDR1 SEHNR and CDR2 FQNEAQ (reference sequence). CDR3 DNA sequence: TGTGCCAGCAGCGCCCTGCGGGGGGTTGGAACTGAAGCTTTCTTT. It codes for CASSALRGVGTEAFF. Full variable domain (remainder filled in from reference TRBV7-9 and TRBJ1-1): DTGVSQNPRHKITKRGQNVTFRCDPISEHNRLYWYRQTLGQGPEFLTYFQNEAQLEKSRLLSDRFSAERPKGSFSTLEIQRTEQGDSAMYLCASSALRGVGTEAFFGQGTRLTVV.

V is TRBV7-2 and J is TRBJ1-1; a possible D gene is TRBD1 (6 bases). Germline V CDR1 and CDR2: SGHTA, FQGNSA. The V gene lost 1 base and the J gene lost 4 bases, with 10 bases spanning the gap. There are 14 residues in the CDR3. The CDR3 sequence: CASSLERGPTEAFF. The CDR3 DNA is TGTGCCAGCAGCTTAGAGCGGGGGCCCACTGAAGCTTTCTTT.

V gene TRBV6-5 combines with J gene TRBJ1-2; D is perhaps TRBD1 (6 bases). CDR1 MNHEY and CDR2 SVGAGI come from the germline V gene. The V end lost 6 bases, the J end lost 10 bases, and 18 bases lay between the germline ends. The CDR3 covers 13 residues. The CDR3 reads CASRIGGLGTYTF. CDR3 in DNA: TGTGCCAGCAGAATCGGGGGGCTAGGAACCTACACCTTC.

The chain links TRBV6-4 to TRBJ2-3; tentative D call: TRBD1 (5 bases). V was cut by 2 bases and J by 10 bases, with 13 bases left in between. Looked up from germline, CDR1 is MRHNA and CDR2 is SNTAGT. The CDR3 covers 13 residues. The DNA of the CDR3 is TGTGCCAGCAGTGACAGTCGGGCAGGGTCGCAGTATTTT. This sequence encodes CASSDSRAGSQYF.

In DNA form, the CDR3 reads TGTGCCAGCAGTTCTTATACCGGGACACCTGAAGCTTTCTTT. Translated: CASSSYTGTPEAFF. V usage is TRBV28 and J usage is TRBJ1-1; the D gene is possibly TRBD1 (6 bases). Trimming shortened V by 4 bases and J by 6 bases, and 15 bases separated the two germline ends. Per germline, CDR1 MDHEN and CDR2 SYDVKM. This CDR3 comprises 14 residues.

A few counts support this clone. The genes are TRBV19 and TRBJ1-2, with 7 positions matching TRBD1. The germline CDR1 and CDR2 sequences are LNHDA and SQIVND (reference sequence). V dropped 6 bases and J dropped 3; count of bases not matched to a gene: 13. The CDR3 consists of 16 residues. The CDR3 DNA reads as TGTGCCAGTAGCCCCAGACAGGGATCCCCCTACTATGGCTACACCTTC. Protein sequence: CASSPRQGSPYYGYTF.

CDR3 region: CASSSTLADNEQFF. CDR3 DNA: TGTGCCAGCTCGTCCACGCTAGCGGACAATGAGCAGTTCTTC. V and J are TRBV18 and TRBJ2-1, with 7 bases matching TRBD2. V lost 6 bases, J lost 5 bases, and 7 bases stayed unmatched. The CDR3 runs 14 residues. Germline V gene data show CDR1 as KGHSH and CDR2 as LQKENI.

Regarding this clone: The sample has other DNA sequences that encode this CDR3 too. This rearrangement joins TRBV27 to TRBJ1-1; D is perhaps TRBD1 (6 bases). Trimming stripped 9 bases from V and 4 bases from J, with 12 bases between. CDR1 and CDR2 from the germline V gene are MNHEY and SMNVEV (reference sequence). This CDR3 comprises 12 residues. Here the CDR3 DNA reads TGTGCCAGTCGTAGGGGGGGCACTGAAGCTTTCTTT. Translated, it gives CASRRGGTEAFF.

The chain carries TRBV28 and TRBJ1-1; no clear D gene. Germline V gene lookup returns CDR1 MDHEN and CDR2 SYDVKM. With 6 bases removed from V and 4 bases from J, the gap between germline ends came to 12 bases. The CDR3 spans 13 residues. Written as DNA, the CDR3 is TGTGCCAGCAGAACGTCCGGAGGCACTGAAGCTTTCTTT. Translated: CASRTSGGTEAFF.

This chain links TRBV5-1 with TRBJ2-1; 7 nucleotides align to TRBD2. CDR1 SGHRS and CDR2 YFSETQ come from the germline V gene. This CDR3 region has 16 residues. Trimming removed 0 bases from V and 5 bases from J; junction bases left unmatched: 8. The CDR3 DNA reads as TGCGCCAGCAGCTTGGTTGCCCAGCGGGGAAACAATGAGCAGTTCTTC. Its protein product is CASSLVAQRGNNEQFF.

The chain couples TRBV19 to TRBJ1-1; 8 bases line up with TRBD1. The germline CDR1 and CDR2 sequences are LNHDA and SQIVND (reference sequence). Trimming cost V 6 bases and J 5 bases; bases outside gene matches: 8. CDR3 length: 14 amino acids. The CDR3 region is CASRRITGGTEAFF. The DNA for the CDR3 is TGTGCCAGTAGGAGGATCACAGGGGGAACTGAAGCTTTCTTT.

This chain links TRBV7-3 with TRBJ2-7; 13 nucleotides agree with TRBD2. V trimming: 5 bases; J trimming: 3 bases; junction bases outside the gene matches: 4. Germline-derived CDR1 and CDR2 are SGHTA and FQGTGA. This CDR3 spans 15 amino acids. This CDR3 reads CASSPGLAGLYEQYF. The CDR3 nucleotides are TGTGCCAGCAGCCCGGGACTAGCGGGACTCTACGAGCAGTACTTC.

Only one count was recorded for this clone. The V gene is TRBV7-9, the J gene TRBJ1-2, with 9 bases fitting TRBD1. Germline V gene data show CDR1 as SEHNR and CDR2 as FQNEAQ (reference sequence). The CDR3 sequence is 16 residues long. Trimming removed 2 bases from V and 8 bases from J; junction bases left unmatched: 12. The CDR3 bases are TGTGCCAGCAGCTTACTCCCCCCAGGACAGGGGATAGGCTACACCTTC. It codes for CASSLLPPGQGIGYTF.

The V gene is TRBV10-3, the J gene TRBJ2-7; 9 nucleotides align to TRBD2. Germline V gene data show CDR1 as ENHRY and CDR2 as SYGVKD. J gave up 3 bases and V 2 bases, and 5 bases lay outside the gene matches. There are 15 residues in the CDR3. The CDR3 here is CAISESGGTNYEQYF. Written as DNA, the CDR3 is TGTGCCATCAGTGAGAGCGGGGGGACCAACTACGAGCAGTACTTC.

The chain employs TRBV28 and TRBJ2-5; the match to TRBD2 covers 12 bases. The CDR3 loop spans 14 amino acids. After removal of 8 bases from V and 5 bases from J, the junction contained 6 bases not matched to a gene. In germline, CDR1 is MDHEN, CDR2 SYDVKM. Here the CDR3 reads CASASGGAGETQYF. DNA of the CDR3: TGTGCCAGCGCTAGCGGGGGGGCTGGTGAGACCCAGTACTTC.

This chain links TRBV9 with TRBJ1-2, with D hard to call. From germline, CDR1 is SGDLS and CDR2 YYNGEE. This CDR3 contains 13 residues. Trimming removed 0 bases at V and 4 bases at J, with 7 bases between. CDR3 in amino acids: CASSVDGAYGYTF. DNA of the CDR3: TGTGCCAGCAGCGTAGACGGTGCCTATGGCTACACCTTC.

This sequence joins TRBV11-2 and TRBJ2-7, with 10 bases identical to TRBD2. The CDR3 sequence is 17 residues long. V was clipped by 4 bases and J by 3 bases; unmatched bases: 12. The germline CDR1 and CDR2 sequences are SGHAT and FQNNGV. CDR3 sequence reads: CASSYRTRASGSYEQYF. The CDR3 DNA reads as TGTGCCAGCAGCTATCGAACTCGGGCTAGCGGGAGCTACGAGCAGTACTTC.

The gene calls are TRBV5-6 and TRBJ2-5, with unresolved D. This CDR3 contains 11 residues. Germline V gene sequence: CDR1 SGHDT, CDR2 YYEEEE. Between the trimmed V and J ends, which lost 4 bases and 5 bases, there was a span of 6 bases. As DNA, the CDR3 is TGTGCCAGCAGCGTCCGGGAGACCCAGTACTTC. It translates to CASSVRETQYF.

This sequence joins TRBV19 and TRBJ2-1; TRBD2 agrees at 7 bases. V dropped 7 bases and J dropped 3; count of bases not matched to a gene: 6. The CDR3 has 14 amino acids. Germline-derived CDR1 and CDR2 are LNHDA and SQIVND (reference sequence). The DNA for the CDR3 is TGTGCCAGTACCTCACGGGGGGACTACAATGAGCAGTTCTTC. Its protein product is CASTSRGDYNEQFF.

V gene TRBV28 combines with J gene TRBJ1-4; D is perhaps TRBD1 (6 bases). CDR3 length equals 14 residues. Germline V CDR1 and CDR2: MDHEN, SYDVKM. The ends were cut back, 4 bases at V and 8 bases at J, with 14 bases in the middle. CDR3 in amino acids: CASSSGGVGEKLFF. CDR3 sequence (DNA): TGTGCCAGCAGTTCTGGGGGCGTGGGAGAAAAACTGTTTTTT.